This T cell receptor (beta chain) was captured in a study of blood T cell repertoires in COVID-19. Overall study context: T cells, B-cell-depleted T cells, or PBMCs supplied cDNA or gDNA.

Deletions cut 10 bases from V and 0 bases from J, with 16 bases between. This CDR3 has 14 residues. CDR1 is WNHNN, CDR2 SYGVQD, per germline (reference sequence). In the source study's methods: It was from reference gene primer amplification that nucleated cell counts were estimated. Produced via immunoSEQ multiplex PCR; TCRdb's table is partial and in-frame only. V, J and clone size are taken as reported in that table, and D and trimming were inferred from the DNA itself. There are approximately 220,000 clones in the sample; 83% occur only once, and 3% to 4.5% lies in the top ten. Participants, about 18 to 90 years old, spanned 25 or so US areas. Researchers sorted participants into cohorts using their self-reported clinical history.

The chain employs TRBV10-1 and TRBJ2-7, with no clear D. The material sequenced was PBMCs or T cells enriched from blood (not recorded which). The clonotype comes from a woman aged 40 to 50 who had been exposed to COVID-19. For the CDR3, the DNA is TGCGCCACCATAAGGAAAAGGAGCTCCTACGAGCAGTACTTC. It is translated as CATIRKRSSYEQYF.